This is a list of T cell receptor beta chains from one sample in a study of T-cell memory formation after mild COVID-19. TCRdb redid the calling of the 5' RACE reads with MiXCR, one entry per CDR3 protein. Seen here are roughly 620,000 distinct CDR3 sequences, more than 15% observed once, and the top ten hold around 12%. The specimen was PBMCs or a T cell subset sorted from them (not recorded which). The receptors derive from an adult woman who had mild COVID-19 (a few samples of this study predate the infection). Cell type and time point are not known. Both conserved end residues are part of each CDR3. D genes are given only for firm matches. Clone size is not always given. Where it is, it says once, few, many or a class for expanded clones.

d_gene	abundance	j_gene	v_gene	len	CDR3aa	CDR3nt
TRBD2	-	TRBJ2-2	TRBV5-6	16	CASSFPGLAGEGELFF	TGTGCCAGCAGCTTTCCGGGACTAGCGGGAGAAGGGGAGCTGTTTTTT
TRBD1	few	TRBJ1-5	TRBV20-1	15	CSARGRQGENQPQHF	TGCAGTGCTAGAGGAAGACAGGGTGAGAATCAGCCCCAGCATTTT
TRBD2	-	TRBJ2-7	TRBV5-6	12	CASSWGGHEQYF	TGTGCCAGCAGCTGGGGGGGACACGAGCAGTACTTC
-	-	TRBJ1-4	TRBV6-5	15	CASSYEGRPNEKLFF	TGTGCCAGCAGTTACGAGGGGCGGCCTAATGAAAAACTGTTTTTT
-	-	TRBJ2-3	TRBV29-1	15	CSVEGHSGTADTQYF	TGCAGCGTTGAAGGGCATTCCGGGACGGCAGATACGCAGTATTTT
-	-	TRBJ2-1	TRBV24-1	15	CATSDSGQTYNEQFF	TGTGCCACCAGTGACTCCGGACAGACATACAATGAGCAGTTCTTC
TRBD1	few	TRBJ1-2	TRBV7-2	15	CASSPRDRVLYGYTF	TGTGCCAGCAGCCCCCGGGACAGGGTACTCTATGGCTACACCTTC
TRBD2	-	TRBJ2-1	TRBV12-3/TRBV12-4	21	CASSSPGLAIGSLPRDNEQFF	TGTGCCAGCAGTTCTCCGGGACTAGCAATCGGGAGCCTACCACGTGACAATGAGCAGTTCTTC
TRBD2	-	TRBJ2-7	TRBV27	19	CASSLGGASGIVIPYEQYF	TGTGCCAGCAGTTTAGGAGGGGCTAGCGGGATAGTAATTCCTTACGAGCAGTACTTC
-	-	TRBJ2-3	TRBV12-3/TRBV12-4	15	CASSNGGLGTDTQYF	TGTGCCAGCAGTAACGGAGGGCTAGGGACAGATACGCAGTATTTT
TRBD2	few	TRBJ2-5	TRBV29-1	14	CSVGATSGKETQYF	TGCAGCGTTGGGGCCACTAGCGGGAAAGAGACCCAGTACTTC
TRBD2	-	TRBJ2-5	TRBV7-8	15	CASSGRGDPQETQYF	TGTGCCAGCAGCGGGCGGGGGGATCCCCAAGAGACCCAGTACTTC
TRBD1	-	TRBJ2-7	TRBV5-1	14	CATAVGTASYEQYF	TGCGCCACCGCCGTCGGGACAGCCTCCTACGAGCAGTACTTC
-	few	TRBJ2-3	TRBV18	13	CASSLRITDTQYF	TGTGCCAGCTCACTTAGGATCACAGATACGCAGTATTTT
TRBD1	few	TRBJ1-3	TRBV12-3/TRBV12-4	14	CASSFRTGMDTIYF	TGTGCCAGCAGTTTCCGGACAGGGATGGACACCATATATTTT
TRBD2	-	TRBJ2-1	TRBV6-2/TRBV6-3	13	CASRASGGDEQFF	TGTGCCAGCAGGGCTAGCGGGGGGGATGAGCAGTTCTTC
TRBD1	few	TRBJ2-3	TRBV28	14	CASKNRGNTDTQYF	TGTGCCAGTAAAAACAGGGGAAACACAGATACGCAGTATTTT
-	-	TRBJ2-2	TRBV27	13	CASRGQNTGELFF	TGTGCCAGTAGGGGACAGAACACCGGGGAGCTGTTTTTT
TRBD1	-	TRBJ2-1	TRBV20-1	15	CSARDLRGQINEQFF	TGCAGTGCTAGAGATCTCAGGGGACAGATTAATGAGCAGTTCTTC
TRBD2	few	TRBJ2-5	TRBV2	14	CASGTSGSRQTQYF	TGTGCCAGCGGGACTAGCGGGAGTCGGCAGACCCAGTACTTC
-	few	TRBJ2-3	TRBV20-1	13	CSASPRLADTQYF	TGCAGTGCCTCTCCCAGGTTGGCGGATACGCAGTATTTT
-	few	TRBJ2-5	TRBV7-9	15	CASSLGGTRQETQYF	TGTGCCAGCAGCTTAGGAGGGACAAGACAAGAGACCCAGTACTTC
-	-	TRBJ2-2	TRBV7-8	14	CASSLGLHTGELFF	TGTGCCAGCAGCCTCGGACTACACACCGGGGAGCTGTTTTTT
-	few	TRBJ1-2	TRBV6-6	14	CASSYRGAGGGYTF	TGTGCCAGCAGTTACCGTGGGGCGGGGGGTGGCTACACCTTC
-	few	TRBJ1-1	TRBV5-1	14	CASSFGTDYTEAFF	TGCGCCAGCAGTTTTGGCACGGACTACACTGAAGCTTTCTTT
-	-	TRBJ2-5	TRBV3-1	14	CASSQAAAQETQYF	TGTGCCAGCAGCCAAGCGGCAGCCCAAGAGACCCAGTACTTC
-	-	TRBJ2-1	TRBV11-2	16	CASSLDQGGSYNEQFF	TGTGCCAGCAGCTTAGATCAAGGGGGCTCCTACAATGAGCAGTTCTTC
-	-	TRBJ2-2	TRBV7-9	14	CARGGTANTGELFF	TGTGCCAGGGGGGGTACCGCGAACACCGGGGAGCTGTTTTTT
TRBD1	-	TRBJ1-3	TRBV6-5	16	CASSIDRGTSGNTIYF	TGTGCCAGCAGTATAGACAGGGGCACCTCTGGAAACACCATATATTTT
-	-	TRBJ2-2	TRBV5-8	18	CASSLRWVANANTGELFF	TGTGCCAGCAGCTTGCGCTGGGTAGCAAACGCGAACACCGGGGAGCTGTTTTTT
TRBD2	many	TRBJ2-7	TRBV10-3	15	CASSSGALTSYEQYF	TGTGCCTCCTCTAGCGGGGCCCTAACCTCCTACGAGCAGTACTTC
TRBD2	few	TRBJ2-5	TRBV3-1	15	CASSLLSGGTETQYF	TGTGCCAGCAGCCTTCTAAGCGGGGGGACTGAGACCCAGTACTTC
-	-	TRBJ2-3	TRBV5-5	16	CASSFEGFVITDTQYF	TGTGCCAGCAGCTTTGAGGGATTCGTGATCACAGATACGCAGTATTTT
TRBD2	-	TRBJ2-1	TRBV9	16	CASSPDSGGAGNEQFF	TGTGCCAGCAGCCCCGATAGCGGGGGGGCCGGTAATGAGCAGTTCTTC
-	-	TRBJ2-7	TRBV30	16	CAWSAGGRGGTWEQYF	TGTGCCTGGAGTGCCGGGGGAAGGGGAGGTACCTGGGAGCAGTACTTC
TRBD1	-	TRBJ1-4	TRBV6-5	15	CASSPTGTGHEKLFF	TGTGCCAGCAGTCCGACCGGGACAGGGCATGAAAAACTGTTTTTT
TRBD2	many	TRBJ2-7	TRBV20-1	14	CSASPSGRNYEQYF	TGCAGTGCTAGTCCTAGCGGGAGGAACTACGAGCAGTACTTC
TRBD1	few	TRBJ1-2	TRBV30	13	CAWSAGQNYGYTF	TGTGCCTGGAGTGCGGGACAGAACTATGGCTACACCTTC
-	many	TRBJ2-2	TRBV14	13	CASSPIHTGELFF	TGTGCCAGCAGCCCCATACACACCGGGGAGCTGTTTTTT
TRBD2	few	TRBJ2-1	TRBV4-3	17	CASSQGLAGNSYNEQFF	TGCGCCAGCAGCCAAGGACTAGCGGGAAACTCCTACAATGAGCAGTTCTTC
TRBD2	-	TRBJ2-5	TRBV7-2	15	CASRPRLAPRETQYF	TGTGCCAGCAGGCCCCGACTAGCGCCCAGAGAGACCCAGTACTTC
-	-	TRBJ1-1	TRBV5-1	14	CASSSGPGGTEAFF	TGCGCCAGCAGCTCAGGCCCCGGAGGCACTGAAGCTTTCTTT
-	few	TRBJ2-2	TRBV29-1	14	CSVAPAPNTGELFF	TGCAGCGTTGCACCAGCACCGAACACCGGGGAGCTGTTTTTT
-	-	TRBJ2-3	TRBV11-2	17	CASSLDPVRTGTDTQYF	TGTGCCAGCAGCTTAGACCCAGTGAGGACAGGCACAGATACGCAGTATTTT
-	many	TRBJ2-3	TRBV6-5	13	CASSYGGTDTQYF	TGTGCCAGCAGTTACGGTGGCACAGATACGCAGTATTTT
-	few	TRBJ2-7	TRBV15	14	CATSLGHQSYEQYF	TGTGCCACCAGCCTCGGGCATCAAAGCTACGAGCAGTACTTC
-	few	TRBJ2-3	TRBV7-3	14	CASSLTMSPDTQYF	TGTGCCAGCAGCTTAACGATGTCCCCAGATACGCAGTATTTT
TRBD2	few	TRBJ2-5	TRBV18	15	CASSPNSGKTETQYF	TGTGCCAGCTCGCCCAATAGCGGGAAGACAGAGACCCAGTACTTC
TRBD2	many	TRBJ2-1	TRBV7-9	14	CASSLGAGVDEQFF	TGTGCCAGCAGCTTAGGGGCGGGAGTGGATGAGCAGTTCTTC
TRBD1	-	TRBJ2-7	TRBV6-2/TRBV6-3	14	CASLGQPSSYEQYF	TGTGCCAGCCTGGGACAGCCTAGCTCCTACGAGCAGTACTTC
TRBD1	few	TRBJ2-1	TRBV24-1	12	CATRDRGDEQFF	TGTGCCACCAGGGACAGGGGAGATGAGCAGTTCTTC
-	-	TRBJ2-5	TRBV5-1	14	CASSLAVREETQYF	TGCGCCAGCAGCTTGGCTGTCAGGGAAGAGACCCAGTACTTC
-	few	TRBJ1-6	TRBV5-1	15	CASSLSEGPRSPLHF	TGCGCCAGCAGCTTAAGTGAGGGTCCAAGGTCACCCCTCCACTTT
TRBD1	few	TRBJ2-7	TRBV18	16	CASSLGQGKLVHEQYF	TGTGCCAGCTCACTTGGACAGGGGAAACTAGTCCACGAGCAGTACTTC
-	-	TRBJ2-7	TRBV3-1	15	CASSQEPGLPREQYF	TGTGCCAGCAGCCAAGAACCGGGACTCCCTCGAGAGCAGTACTTC
TRBD2	-	TRBJ2-1	TRBV12-3/TRBV12-4	16	CASSSNRAGGPSEQFF	TGTGCCAGCAGTTCTAATCGAGCGGGAGGGCCCAGTGAGCAGTTCTTC
TRBD2	few	TRBJ2-1	TRBV14	16	CASSQRVSGADNEQFF	TGTGCCAGCAGCCAAAGAGTTAGCGGGGCCGACAATGAGCAGTTCTTC